This paragraph reports one TCR beta chain. Its target antigen remains unknown. No clone much larger than this one lies a single base away; base qualities are absent. Via the germline V gene, CDR1 is MNHEY and CDR2 SVGAGI. The junction carries 17 bases between V and J, which are trimmed by 4 bases and 5 bases respectively. From the cysteine through the phenylalanine, the CDR3 covers 15 amino acids. Only the CDR3 part of the read is kept: 45 bases, read in frame from the first base. The immunoSEQ assay was used to sequence the CDR3 region of the TCR beta chain. In the source study's methods: For each specimen, the T-cell fraction, clonal dominance, and maximum TCR clone frequency were calculated. The source is immuneACCESS, and TCRdb retained only in-frame sequences with V and J called. Part of the clones is not carried over; for the studies checked, unresolved V genes explain less than half of this, and the remainder is unexplained. V and J calls and clone size are those listed in that table; D and trimming were worked out from the DNA. The sample table lists some 2,500 clones, around 68% of them with a count of one. The ten most abundant clones make up around 14% of the sample.

This entry is derived from a study of T cell repertoires in urothelial bladder cancer (dated by TCRdb to between 2018 and 2021). Regarding the complete study: Of the roughly 12 resected lesions, three were clinically staged as cT0, three as cTa, three as cT1 and three as cT2 or greater. TCR repertoire clonality in bladder tumors was compared with TCR repertoire clonality in benign bladder inflammation. Twelve patients who had bladder lesions and were undergoing transurethral resection were prospectively identified. Eleven to twelve resected bladder lesions were studied, comprising urothelial carcinoma (UC+) and benign (UC-) specimens.

Resected bladder lesions that lacked urothelial carcinoma were classed as benign (UC-) specimens. Specimens of bladder lesions were obtained during transurethral resection and kept at -80C. DNA was isolated from bladder specimens obtained during transurethral resection. Broader findings and caveats from the paper: Urothelial carcinoma specimens contained fewer T cells than benign specimens, with a median of approximately 5,100 versus 26,000. Median tumor infiltrating lymphocyte percentage was around 2% in carcinoma specimens and 12% in benign specimens. In carcinoma specimens, one T-cell clone made up as much as 17% of infiltrating lymphocytes, versus over 1.5% in benign specimens.

This clonotype was sampled from a human donor with a benign inflammatory bladder lesion. The chain is made from TRBV6-5 and TRBJ1-1, with TRBD1 tentatively as D gene (6 bases match). Sequenced: bladder tissue. The DNA sequence is TGTGCCAGCAGTTCCAATACCGGGACATATACTGAAGCTTTCTTT. Its amino acids are CASSSNTGTYTEAFF.